The clone carrying this TCR beta chain was detected only a few times. What it recognizes is unknown. TCRdb redid the calling of the 5' RACE reads with MiXCR, one entry per CDR3 protein. This table holds around 370,000 distinct CDR3 sequences, 20% to 25% found once. The sample is drawn from a study of T-cell memory formation after mild COVID-19. Broader study findings: Contracting clones, day 15 to 85, had balanced CD4/CD8, and later expanders favored CD4+. Cross-reactive memory appears to have joined, as suggested by some responding clones showing up in pre-infection memory.

The sequence came from an adult woman who had mild COVID-19 (a few samples of this study predate the infection). Cell type and time point are not known. Sequenced sample: PBMCs or a T cell subset sorted from them (not recorded which).

The CDR3 region is CSARQGIGSGELFF. In DNA form, the CDR3 reads TGCAGTGCTAGACAGGGAATAGGGTCCGGGGAGCTGTTTTTT. V and J are TRBV20-1 and TRBJ2-2, with D possibly being TRBD1 (5 bases). CDR3 length equals 14 residues. Trimming removed 2 bases from V and 6 bases from J, with 13 bases in between. Germline V gene data show CDR1 as DFQATT and CDR2 as SNEGSKA (reference sequence).